This TCR beta chain originates from a study of T cell changes during pregnancy in multiple sclerosis. Deletions cut 5 bases from V and 6 bases from J, with 17 bases between. The CDR3 has 14 amino acids. Per the germline V gene, CDR1 is SGHTA and CDR2 is FQGNSA. The assay was immunoSEQ multiplex PCR, and TCRdb's table has in-frame clones only and misses some. Of tens of thousands of clones in the sample, about 93% were seen once. The clonotype was recovered from a female donor with multiple sclerosis, enrolled in a pregnancy study. The chain combines TRBV7-2 with TRBJ2-7; a possible D gene is TRBD2 (7 bases). Sequenced here: CD4+ T cells from peripheral blood mononuclear cells, sampled in the second trimester of pregnancy. The DNA for the CDR3 is TGTGCCAGCAGCCCCTTTAGGGGGGGAAGCGAGCAGTACTTC. This translates into CASSPFRGGSEQYF. Combining the CDR3 with reference TRBV7-2 and TRBJ2-7 gives the whole variable domain GAGVSQSPSNKVTEKGKDVELRCDPISGHTALYWYRQSLGQGLEFLIYFQGNSAPDKSGLPSDRFSAERTGGSVSTLTIQRTQQEDSAVYLCASSPFRGGSEQYFGPGTRLTVT.